A selection of T cell receptor beta chains follows, all from one sample in a study of technical replicates of blood from a few donors. Profiled with immunoSEQ multiplex PCR; TCRdb holds only in-frame clones, not every one. The sample yields some 70,000 clones, about 90% seen once. Sequences were obtained from T cells isolated from PBMCs. The source of these receptors is a human donor in good health. Both conserved end residues are trimmed from each CDR3. Each record gives: J gene, clone size, V gene, CDR3 protein. Part of the rows lack a size; the others show once, few, many or a class for expanded clones.

TRBJ2-1,-,TRBV18,ASSPVRLAGGYNEQF
TRBJ2-3,-,TRBV6-1,ASSEDPAGGVRDTQY
TRBJ2-5,-,TRBV28,ATLGLAGGQETQY
TRBJ2-3,-,TRBV5-4,ASSLDRDTQY
TRBJ2-2,-,TRBV6-1,ASSEGSRGSAELF
TRBJ1-1,few,TRBV12-5,ASGWGLMNTEAF
TRBJ2-2,-,TRBV7-2,ASSLVAVNTGELF
TRBJ2-5,-,TRBV5-1,ASSLIGLAGETQY
TRBJ2-3,-,TRBV28,ASSLDRVRDTQY
TRBJ2-1,-,TRBV7-2,ASSLGDRLAEAYNEQF
TRBJ2-3,-,TRBV7-3,ASSAGGGTDTQY
TRBJ2-7,-,TRBV19,ASSISSSYEQY
TRBJ2-1,-,TRBV11-3,ASSGLAAPNEQF
TRBJ2-7,-,TRBV11-2,ASSRYSTSYEQY
TRBJ2-5,-,TRBV30,AWDRGQETQY
TRBJ2-3,-,TRBV5-1,ASSLYTDTQY
TRBJ2-3,-,TRBV5-6,ATHISGAGTQY
TRBJ1-2,once,TRBV7-8,ASGTEGYT
TRBJ2-5,-,TRBV27,ASSLVGGWETQY
TRBJ1-2,-,TRBV7-9,ASSLVGADRGANYGYT
TRBJ2-3,-,TRBV10-3,AISDHEADTQY
TRBJ2-3,-,TRBV27,ASSQDRSTDTQY
TRBJ2-3,-,TRBV11-3,ASSLDLVKQY
TRBJ1-1,-,TRBV28,ASSRRKTGFNTEAF
TRBJ2-5,-,TRBV9,ASTTSGTQETQY
TRBJ2-7,-,TRBV10-3,AISGGQPNEQY
TRBJ2-7,-,TRBV9,ASSLGAGASYEQY
TRBJ1-2,-,TRBV5-1,ASSLAVEGGYGYT
TRBJ1-5,-,TRBV19,ASSPWTDNQPQH
TRBJ2-7,-,TRBV19,ASSIEARQY
TRBJ1-1,-,TRBV2,ASSVRTVPNTEAF
TRBJ1-5,-,TRBV27,ASSFSHRGLHQPQH
TRBJ2-2,-,TRBV7-6,ASSFKGAGGPSNTGELF
TRBJ2-2,-,TRBV30,AWSLLAGGIPGELF
TRBJ2-2,-,TRBV11-2,ASSPRLLAGDEAGELF
TRBJ2-2,-,TRBV2,ASSLGLNTGELF
TRBJ2-7,-,TRBV29-1,SVGLGGDEQY
TRBJ2-3,-,TRBV5-1,ASSRQQDSTDTQY
TRBJ1-2,once,TRBV27,ASSPTGNYGYT
TRBJ2-7,-,TRBV5-1,ASSLDGDAGYYEQY
TRBJ1-1,-,TRBV30,AWSVAGIVAF
TRBJ2-3,-,TRBV28,ASSRIDRDSDTQY
TRBJ1-2,once,TRBV2,ASRDQGTGSYGYT
TRBJ1-5,-,TRBV15,ATSRDRGQAGQPQH
TRBJ2-7,-,TRBV11-1,ASSRRQGDKYFYEQY
TRBJ2-1,-,TRBV19,ASSSFPGLAGGGNEQF
TRBJ2-2,-,TRBV9,ASSSDRVTGELF
TRBJ1-2,-,TRBV12-5,ASTTGLGYGYT
TRBJ2-3,-,TRBV9,ASSVGLAGTIHTDTQY
TRBJ2-2,-,TRBV7-2,ASSLDTASGSTGELF
TRBJ2-1,-,TRBV6-1,ASSEPSGREQF
TRBJ1-5,-,TRBV5-1,ASSLGGDQPQH
TRBJ1-2,-,TRBV7-9,ASLLDGNYGYT
TRBJ2-1,-,TRBV28,ASSTPTDRGLQYNEQF
TRBJ2-7,-,TRBV10-3,AISALDRPTYEQY